This T cell receptor (beta chain) was recovered during a study of long-term antiretroviral therapy in people with HIV. Sequencing relied on immunoSEQ assay v3.0, run at survey level. Generated by immunoSEQ multiplex PCR, the TCRdb table keeps only in-frame clones and is missing some. The sample lists about 16,000 clones, less than 80% occurring once. Germline trimming cut 2 bases from V and 5 bases from J; bases unmatched to any gene: 3. Germline values: CDR1 GTSNPN, CDR2 SVGIG (reference sequence). This CDR3 contains 14 residues. All donors provided no fewer than one pre-ART and no fewer than two post-ART PBMC samples. This clone was found once.

Source: unsorted PBMCs, taken 1.5 years before starting antiretroviral therapy. The TCR was taken from a woman aged 45-59 years with HIV. The chain links TRBV30 to TRBJ2-1, with 10 bases that match TRBD1. The CDR3 DNA reads TGTGCCTGGAGTACCGGGACAGGGGACAATGAGCAGTTCTTC. As protein: CAWSTGTGDNEQFF.